One and the same sample provided the 9 T cell receptor beta chains below, sequenced in a study of identifying expanded T cells in peripheral blood. TCRdb's copy holds only in-frame clones and misses some; the assay was immunoSEQ multiplex PCR. The data hold nearly 60,000 clones, with 89% observed a single time. Input material: blood. These receptors were collected from a person aged 18 to 70 in good health.

The gene calls are TRBV29-1 and TRBJ2-3; perhaps TRBD2 as D (6 bases). Germline V CDR1 and CDR2: SQVTM, ANQGSEA. The germline V and J ends were trimmed by 0 bases and 4 bases, with 8 bases remaining between them. The CDR3 runs to 13 residues. CDR3 bases: TGCAGCGTTGAAGAGGGACTTGCAGATACGCAGTATTTT. Protein: CSVEEGLADTQYF.

The chain employs TRBV28 and TRBJ1-4; the match to TRBD1 covers 9 bases. The CDR3 has 14 amino acids. Germline V gene data show CDR1 as MDHEN and CDR2 as SYDVKM. The junction had 6 bases not matched to a gene; V was cut back by 5 bases and J by 8 bases. The CDR3 loop is CASSNRGLGEKLFF. CDR3 coding DNA: TGTGCCAGCAGTAACAGGGGGCTTGGAGAAAAACTGTTTTTT.

The V gene is TRBV6-1, the J gene TRBJ1-2; TRBD1 matches 8 bases. CDR3 length: 13 amino acids. The V segment lost 11 bases and the J segment 1 base; nucleotides outside the gene matches: 6. The V gene's germline CDR1 is MNHNS and CDR2 SASEGT. The CDR3 loop reads CALGQGNNYGYTF. As DNA, the CDR3 is TGTGCCCTTGGACAGGGCAATAACTATGGCTACACCTTC.

This chain joins TRBV6-6 and TRBJ2-3, with a tentative D call TRBD2 (5 bases). The CDR3 spans 12 residues. V lost 4 bases to trimming and J lost 6 bases, with 8 bases between them. Germline lookup yields CDR1 MNHNY and CDR2 SVGAGI (reference sequence). The DNA of the CDR3 is TGTGCCAGCAGTTTAGCGTTGGATACGCAGTATTTT. It yields the protein CASSLALDTQYF.

The chain employs TRBV19 and TRBJ2-4, with no clear D. CDR1 LNHDA and CDR2 SQIVND come from the germline V gene (reference sequence). Trimming took off 4 bases at V and 5 bases at J, with 12 bases between the two ends. The CDR3 spans 14 residues. CDR3 coding DNA: TGTGCCAGTAGTACGCCAGGAACCCAAAACATTCAGTACTTC. Protein sequence: CASSTPGTQNIQYF. Together with reference TRBV19 and TRBJ2-4, the CDR3 gives the full variable domain: DGGITQSPKYLFRKEGQNVTLSCEQNLNHDAMYWYRQDPGQGLRLIYYSQIVNDFQKGDIAEGYSVSREKKESFPLTVTSAQKNPTAFYLCASSTPGTQNIQYFGAGTRLSVL.

V is TRBV7-9 and J is TRBJ2-7; unclear D gene. In germline, CDR1 is SEHNR, CDR2 FQNEAQ (reference sequence). The germline V and J ends were trimmed by 5 bases and 5 bases, with 16 bases remaining between them. CDR3 length equals 14 residues. CDR3 DNA: TGTGCCAGCAGCCCAGGTGGTGTTTTGGACGAGCAGTACTTC. Its protein product is CASSPGGVLDEQYF.

This rearrangement joins TRBV2 to TRBJ2-4, with 13 bases that match TRBD2. There are 16 residues in the CDR3. The V gene's germline CDR1 is SNHLY and CDR2 FYNNEI. V lost 6 bases to trimming and J lost 3 bases; unmatched junction nucleotides: 5. CDR3 sequence reads: CASSALAGGVKNIQYF. The CDR3 bases are TGTGCCAGCAGCGCACTAGCGGGGGGGGTCAAAAACATTCAGTACTTC. Full variable domain (outside the CDR3, taken from reference TRBV2 and TRBJ2-4): EPEVTQTPSHQVTQMGQEVILRCVPISNHLYFYWYRQILGQKVEFLVSFYNNEISEKSEIFDDQFSVERPDGSNFTLKIRSTKLEDSAMYFCASSALAGGVKNIQYFGAGTRLSVL.

The chain carries TRBV28 and TRBJ2-7, with TRBD2 as a possible D gene (5 bases). The CDR3 sequence is 12 residues long. The V gene lost 7 bases and the J gene lost 5 bases, with 12 bases spanning the gap. CDR1 is MDHEN and CDR2 is SYDVKM in the germline V gene. For the CDR3, the DNA is TGTGCCAGCACCATTGACTATCACGAGCAGTACTTC. This gives the protein CASTIDYHEQYF.

This chain connects TRBV16 to TRBJ2-1, with 10 bases fitting TRBD2. With 6 bases clipped from V and 4 bases from J, the junction kept 12 bases outside the gene matches. The germline CDR1 and CDR2 sequences are KGHSY and FQNENV. This CDR3 has 17 residues. This CDR3 is CASSLQPGTSVYNEQFF. The CDR3 coding sequence is TGTGCCAGCAGTCTCCAACCTGGGACTAGCGTGTACAATGAGCAGTTCTTC.